These 24 T cell receptor beta chains were sequenced from one sample in a study of blood T cell repertoires in COVID-19. The table came from immunoSEQ multiplex PCR; TCRdb's copy has only in-frame clones and leaves some out. The sample carries some 200,000 clones, approximately 88% recorded once. Sequencing input: PBMCs or T cells enriched from blood (not recorded which). The receptors were sampled from a woman aged 18-29 years who had recovered from COVID-19.

The V call is TRBV19, the J call TRBJ1-2, with 8 bases lining up with TRBD1. The J segment lost 6 bases and the V segment lost 8 bases, leaving 8 bases of the junction unmatched. Germline CDR1 LNHDA, CDR2 SQIVND (reference sequence). The CDR3 totals 13 residues. The CDR3: CASRWQGADGYTF. CDR3 DNA: TGTGCCAGTCGGTGGCAGGGGGCTGATGGCTACACCTTC.

The chain combines TRBV7-9 with TRBJ2-2, with 9 bases that match TRBD1. CDR1 and CDR2 (germline): SEHNR, FQNEAQ (reference sequence). The CDR3 spans 16 residues. Trimming removed 7 bases from V and 6 bases from J; junction bases left unmatched: 12. The CDR3 is CASTDRDRDGSGELFF. CDR3 bases: TGTGCCAGCACTGACCGGGACAGGGATGGGTCCGGGGAGCTGTTTTTT.

This chain joins TRBV27 and TRBJ2-1, with D possibly TRBD1 on 6 matching bases. The germline gives CDR1 MNHEY, CDR2 SMNVEV (reference sequence). The CDR3 is made up of 16 amino acids. Trimming pared 6 bases from V and 2 bases from J, leaving 17 bases between. DNA of the CDR3: TGTGCCAGCAGCTATACAGGGACCCTAACCTACAATGAGCAGTTCTTC. This codes for CASSYTGTLTYNEQFF.

V is TRBV29-1 and J is TRBJ1-1; D gene ambiguous. CDR1 SQVTM and CDR2 ANQGSEA come from the germline V gene. This CDR3 has 12 residues. The V and J ends lost 4 bases and 6 bases respectively, with 12 bases between them. The CDR3 protein is CSVGSRSPEAFF. The CDR3 DNA sequence: TGCAGCGTTGGTAGCCGAAGTCCTGAAGCTTTCTTT.

The gene calls are TRBV28 and TRBJ2-2, with D possibly matching TRBD1 (6 bases). This CDR3 has 18 residues. The germline V gene encodes CDR1 MDHEN and CDR2 SYDVKM. V shed 3 bases and J shed 2 bases, with 19 bases lying between them. The CDR3: CASSFFQGLGRNTGELFF. CDR3 in DNA: TGTGCCAGCAGTTTTTTTCAGGGGCTCGGGCGAAACACCGGGGAGCTGTTTTTT.

The J gene is TRBJ1-2, the V gene TRBV6-5; D gene unclear. There are 14 residues in the CDR3. V lost 8 bases, J lost 3 bases, and 16 bases lay in between. In germline, CDR1 is MNHEY, CDR2 SVGAGI. The CDR3 nucleotides read TGTGCCAGCTGCCCCCTCGGGAGGTACTATGGCTACACCTTC. Translating it yields CASCPLGRYYGYTF.

V usage is TRBV11-2 and J usage is TRBJ2-7, with TRBD2 as a possible D gene (6 bases). The CDR3 contains 13 residues. Germline V lookup: CDR1 SGHAT, CDR2 FQNNGV. Trimming pared 3 bases from V and 6 bases from J, leaving 12 bases between. In DNA form, the CDR3 reads TGTGCCAGCAGCTTCTGGACGGAGGGCGAGCAGTACTTC. Translated, it gives CASSFWTEGEQYF.

The genes are TRBV2 and TRBJ2-1, with D perhaps TRBD2 (6 bases). There are 16 residues in the CDR3. Deletions cut 7 bases from V and 0 bases from J, with 16 bases between. Germline V gives CDR1 SNHLY, CDR2 FYNNEI. Written as DNA, the CDR3 is TGTGCCAGCAACTCCCGGGACTCGAGCTCCTACAATGAGCAGTTCTTC. Translating it yields CASNSRDSSSYNEQFF.

The chain is built from TRBV24-1 and TRBJ2-1; 9 positions agree with TRBD1. Losses at the gene ends were 5 bases for V and 7 bases for J; bases not matched to a gene: 8. The CDR3 spans 15 residues. Germline values: CDR1 KGHDR, CDR2 SFDVKD. Written as DNA, the CDR3 is TGTGCCACCAGTGGGGTTGGACAGGGGAATAATGAGCAGTTCTTC. Its translation: CATSGVGQGNNEQFF.

The chain links TRBV19 to TRBJ1-2; 8 nucleotides agree with TRBD1. The CDR3 is made up of 14 amino acids. Germline loops: CDR1 LNHDA, CDR2 SQIVND (reference sequence). J was trimmed by 7 bases and V by 4 bases; bases with no gene match: 8. The CDR3 region has the DNA TGTGCCAGTAGTAGACAGAGGACAGGGTTTGGCTACACCTTC. It yields the protein CASSRQRTGFGYTF.

This chain's CDR3 is CASTEIVVDTQYF. CDR3 DNA sequence: TGTGCCAGCACGGAGATAGTTGTAGATACGCAGTATTTT. The chain carries TRBV6-5 and TRBJ2-3, with no clear D. V was clipped by 7 bases and J by 5 bases, with 13 bases between them. Germline lookup yields CDR1 MNHEY and CDR2 SVGAGI. The CDR3 has 13 amino acids.

The chain has TRBV25-1 and TRBJ2-7; 8 nucleotides line up with TRBD2. The V gene's germline CDR1 is MGHDK and CDR2 SYGVNS. The CDR3 is 14 residues long. Trimming at V came to 6 bases and at J to 6 bases, leaving 10 bases not matched to a gene. In DNA form, the CDR3 reads TGTGCCAGCAGCCCGACTAGCGTTACCCCCGAGCAGTACTTC. Translating it yields CASSPTSVTPEQYF.

The chain uses TRBV28 and TRBJ2-7; 7 bases agree with TRBD2. Per germline, CDR1 MDHEN and CDR2 SYDVKM. V dropped 7 bases and J dropped 4; count of bases not matched to a gene: 13. CDR3 length equals 15 residues. Here the CDR3 DNA reads TGTGCCAGCACCCGGGGGGAGGGTATGGTTTACGAGCAGTACTTC. This translates into CASTRGEGMVYEQYF.

The CDR3 nucleotides read TGCAGCGTCGACGCGGGACAGGCTGCTAACTATGGCTACACCTTC. It encodes CSVDAGQAANYGYTF. This chain joins TRBV29-1 and TRBJ1-2; 8 bases align to TRBD1. The J segment lost 0 bases and the V segment lost 6 bases, leaving 9 bases of the junction unmatched. The CDR3 covers 15 residues. Germline V gene lookup returns CDR1 SQVTM and CDR2 ANQGSEA.

This clone was observed once. The chain uses TRBV12-2 and TRBJ1-3. TRBV12-2 is a pseudogene. The CDR3 runs 15 residues. DNA for the CDR3: TGTGCAAGTCGCTTAGCTCCGAGAGCAGGAAACACCATATATTTT. It specifies CASRLAPRAGNTIYF.

The chain employs TRBV28 and TRBJ1-5; 7 bases match TRBD1. The CDR3 loop spans 15 amino acids. The germline CDR1 and CDR2 sequences are MDHEN and SYDVKM. Trimming removed 2 bases from V and 3 bases from J; junction bases left unmatched: 4. CDR3 loop: CASSLDRVLNQPQHF. DNA for the CDR3: TGTGCCAGCAGTTTAGACAGGGTCCTCAATCAGCCCCAGCATTTT.

This chain connects TRBV27 to TRBJ1-2; 12 bases fit TRBD1. The CDR3 has 14 residues. Looked up from germline, CDR1 is MNHEY and CDR2 is SMNVEV (reference sequence). Trimming removed 6 bases from V and 2 bases from J; junction bases left unmatched: 1. The CDR3 DNA reads TGTGCCAGCAGGGGACAGGGGGCCAACTATGGCTACACCTTC. Residues: CASRGQGANYGYTF.

The CDR3 region has the DNA TGTGCCAGCAGTACCACCGGGACAGGGGGCGACCGGCGTGGCTACACCTTC. Translated: CASSTTGTGGDRRGYTF. The chain has TRBV28 and TRBJ1-2, with 12 nucleotides matching TRBD1. The CDR3 is 17 residues long. Germline assignment: CDR1 MDHEN and CDR2 SYDVKM. V trimming: 5 bases; J trimming: 7 bases; junction bases outside the gene matches: 14.

This clone was recorded once. The chain combines TRBV29-1 with TRBJ1-1, with a tentative D call TRBD1 (5 bases). This CDR3 is built from 16 residues. The germline V gene has CDR1 SQVTM and CDR2 ANQGSEA. V lost 4 bases and J lost 0, with 18 bases in between. The CDR3 DNA is TGCAGCGTTGTAGATGGTCAGGGTCTTATGAACACTGAAGCTTTCTTT. Protein product: CSVVDGQGLMNTEAFF.

The chain recombines TRBV11-2 with TRBJ2-2; TRBD1 agrees at 9 bases. Germline CDR1 and CDR2: SGHAT and FQNNGV. The junction had 10 bases not matched to a gene; V was cut back by 5 bases and J by 6 bases. The CDR3 is 16 amino acids. The DNA of the CDR3 is TGTGCCAGCAGCAGAGTTGGGACAGGGTTTGCCGGGGAGCTGTTTTTT. Protein sequence: CASSRVGTGFAGELFF. The full variable domain, completed using reference TRBV11-2 and TRBJ2-2, is EAGVAQSPRYKIIEKRQSVAFWCNPISGHATLYWYQQILGQGPKLLIQFQNNGVVDDSQLPKDRFSAERLKGVDSTLKIQPAKLEDSAVYLCASSRVGTGFAGELFFGEGSRLTVL.

This chain links TRBV2 with TRBJ2-7, with 10 bases aligning to TRBD2. With V trimmed by 7 bases and J by 3 bases, 12 bases remained unmatched. CDR3 size: 16 residues. The germline CDR1 and CDR2 sequences are SNHLY and FYNNEI. The CDR3 here is CASNRAGGELGYEQYF. The CDR3 nucleotides read TGTGCCAGCAATCGAGCGGGGGGGGAATTAGGCTACGAGCAGTACTTC.

The CDR3 region is CAISEERGETQYF. In DNA, the CDR3 is TGTGCCATCAGTGAAGAGAGAGGAGAGACCCAGTACTTC. The chain joins TRBV10-3 to TRBJ2-5; D remains ambiguous. Germline V lookup: CDR1 ENHRY, CDR2 SYGVKD. This CDR3 contains 13 residues. Trimming pared 3 bases from V and 4 bases from J, leaving 9 bases between.

The rearrangement uses TRBV27 and TRBJ2-1; TRBD2 agrees at 8 bases. V was pared by 4 bases and J by 9 bases, with 14 bases of the junction left unmatched. This CDR3 spans 16 amino acids. CDR1 is MNHEY and CDR2 is SMNVEV in the germline V gene (reference sequence). The CDR3 DNA reads TGTGCCAGCAGTTCGACCCAGCGGGGGCGACCAAGTGAGCAGTTCTTC. As protein: CASSSTQRGRPSEQFF.

The CDR3 region is CASSFSASRATDTQYF. CDR3 nucleotide sequence: TGTGCCAGCAGCTTCTCGGCTAGCCGGGCCACAGATACGCAGTATTTT. The V call is TRBV5-5, the J call TRBJ2-3, with a tentative D call TRBD2 (5 bases). Germline V lookup: CDR1 SGHKS, CDR2 YYEKEE (reference sequence). The CDR3 is 16 residues long. The V gene lost 2 bases and the J gene lost 2 bases, with 15 bases spanning the gap.